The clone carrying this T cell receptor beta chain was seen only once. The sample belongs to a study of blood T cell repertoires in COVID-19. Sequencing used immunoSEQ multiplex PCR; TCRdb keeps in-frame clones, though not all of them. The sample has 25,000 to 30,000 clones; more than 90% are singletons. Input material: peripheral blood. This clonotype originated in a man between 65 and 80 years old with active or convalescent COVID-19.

CDR3 loop: CASSLGSGSWRGEQFF. CDR3 DNA: TGTGCCAGCAGCTTAGGAAGTGGGAGTTGGAGAGGTGAGCAGTTCTTC. This chain links TRBV11-2 with TRBJ2-1; possible D gene TRBD2, 5 bases. There are 16 residues in the CDR3. V was cut by 1 base and J by 9 bases, with 19 bases left in between. Germline CDR1 SGHAT, CDR2 FQNNGV.